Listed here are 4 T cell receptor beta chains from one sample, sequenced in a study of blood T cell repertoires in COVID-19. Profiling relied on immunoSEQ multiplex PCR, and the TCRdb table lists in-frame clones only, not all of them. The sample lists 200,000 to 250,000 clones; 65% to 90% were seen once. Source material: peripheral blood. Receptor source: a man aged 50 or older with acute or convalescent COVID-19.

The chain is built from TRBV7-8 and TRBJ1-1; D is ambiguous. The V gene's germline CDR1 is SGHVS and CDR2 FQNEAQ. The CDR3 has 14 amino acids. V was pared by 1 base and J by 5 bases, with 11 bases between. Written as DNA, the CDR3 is TGTGCCAGCAGCTTAGAGGAGGGTCGGACTGAAGCTTTCTTT. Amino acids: CASSLEEGRTEAFF.

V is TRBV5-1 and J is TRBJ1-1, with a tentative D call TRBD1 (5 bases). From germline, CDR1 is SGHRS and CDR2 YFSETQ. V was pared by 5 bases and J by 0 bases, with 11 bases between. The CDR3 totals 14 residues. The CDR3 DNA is TGCGCCAGCAGGGGGGAGGGAATGAACACTGAAGCTTTCTTT. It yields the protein CASRGEGMNTEAFF.

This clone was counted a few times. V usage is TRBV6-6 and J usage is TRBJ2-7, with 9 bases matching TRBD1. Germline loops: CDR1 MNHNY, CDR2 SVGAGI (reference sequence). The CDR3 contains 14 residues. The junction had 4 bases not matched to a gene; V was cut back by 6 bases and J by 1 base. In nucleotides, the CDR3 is TGTGCCAGCAGCCTTGGGACAGGGTCCTACGAGCAGTACTTC. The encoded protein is CASSLGTGSYEQYF.

CDR3 sequence: CSADGNFEQFF. CDR3 DNA: TGCAGTGCGGACGGGAATTTTGAGCAGTTCTTC. This rearrangement joins TRBV20-1 to TRBJ2-1; a possible D gene is TRBD2 (5 bases). Trimming cost V 6 bases and J 9 bases, with 12 bases left between them. Germline V gives CDR1 DFQATT, CDR2 SNEGSKA (reference sequence). This CDR3 is 11 amino acids long.